The present T cell receptor beta chain was sequenced within a study of metastatic and nonmetastatic thyroid tumors. Looking at the study overall: For malignant and benign thyroid patients, tumor or nodule tissue and blood were the sources whose repertoires were compared.

Authors' data handling: For papillary thyroid cancer, a distant-metastasis classifier was constructed from CDR3 differences observed across clinicopathological groups. Using MiXCR, TCRdb re-called clones from the PCR reads. The V and J calls shown here were made by TCRdb, not taken from the authors' results. The sample includes tens of thousands of clones, roughly a fifth of them seen just once. Study-wide results and caveats: Patients with malignant thyroid tumors reportedly had significantly higher TCR beta diversity than those with benign nodules, in blood and tumor.

The CDR3 loop spans 14 amino acids. Trimming left V 4 bases short and J 3 bases short, with 11 bases between. Germline V gene data show CDR1 as SGHRS and CDR2 as YFSETQ. This clone was recorded many times. What it binds is not known. Each patient came to thyroid surgery without any prior treatment (of any kind). V usage is TRBV5-1 and J usage is TRBJ1-5, with D perhaps TRBD1 (5 bases). The specimen sequenced was blood. The sequence was collected from a female donor with papillary thyroid cancer or a benign thyroid nodule (not recorded which). Some clones in this sample may be carry-over from other donors' samples. In nucleotides, the CDR3 is TGCGCCAGCAGCCCTGGGACCGTCAATCAGCCCCAGCATTTT. Its protein product is CASSPGTVNQPQHF. Supplemented by reference TRBV5-1 and TRBJ1-5, the full variable domain reads KAGVTQTPRYLIKTRGQQVTLSCSPISGHRSVSWYQQTPGQGLQFLFEYFSETQRNKGNFPGRFSGRQFSNSRSEMNVSTLELGDSALYLCASSPGTVNQPQHFGDGTRLSIL.